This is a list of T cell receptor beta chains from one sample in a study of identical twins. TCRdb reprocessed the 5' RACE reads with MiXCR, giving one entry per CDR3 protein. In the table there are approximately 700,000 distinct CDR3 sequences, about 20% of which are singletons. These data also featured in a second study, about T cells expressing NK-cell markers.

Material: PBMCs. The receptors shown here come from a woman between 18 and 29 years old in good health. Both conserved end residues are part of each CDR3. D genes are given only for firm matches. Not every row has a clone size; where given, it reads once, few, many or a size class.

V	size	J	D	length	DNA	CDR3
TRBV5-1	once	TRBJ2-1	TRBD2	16	TGCGCCAGCAGCGCTCTAGGGGCGGGAGGGTCAGGTGAGCAGTTCTTC	CASSALGAGGSGEQFF
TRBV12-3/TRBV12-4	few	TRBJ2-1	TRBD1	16	TGTGCCAGCAGTTTAACCGACAGGGGCAGTTACAATGAGCAGTTCTTC	CASSLTDRGSYNEQFF
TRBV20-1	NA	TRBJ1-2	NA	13	TGCAGTGCTTCAGTCTTCGGGAATGCTGGCTACACCTTC	CSASVFGNAGYTF
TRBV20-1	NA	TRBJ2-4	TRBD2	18	TGCAGTGCTTCAAGCGGTCCGCCGGGACTAGCGGGGGGAAACATTCAGTACTTC	CSASSGPPGLAGGNIQYF
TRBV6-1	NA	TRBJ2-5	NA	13	TGTGCCATTTCGACGGTGATCGAAGAGACCCAGTACTTC	CAISTVIEETQYF
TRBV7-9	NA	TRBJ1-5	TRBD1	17	TGTGCCAGCAGCCCTGGAAGGGGACAGGGTGGCAATCAGCCCCAGCATTTT	CASSPGRGQGGNQPQHF
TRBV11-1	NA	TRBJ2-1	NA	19	TGTGCCAGCAGCCATGGAAGGGGACCGGTACGGGACTCCTACAATGAGCAGTTCTTC	CASSHGRGPVRDSYNEQFF
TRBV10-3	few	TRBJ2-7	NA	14	TGTGCCTCAAACCGGGACCCGGACCCCTACGAGCAGTACTTC	CASNRDPDPYEQYF
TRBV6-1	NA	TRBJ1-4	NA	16	TGTGCCAGCAGACCGTTACAGGGAACAACTAATGAAAAACTGTTTTTT	CASRPLQGTTNEKLFF
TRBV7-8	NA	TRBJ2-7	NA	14	TGTGCCAGCAGCCCGGGTCTCCCTCCTAACGAGCAGTACTTC	CASSPGLPPNEQYF
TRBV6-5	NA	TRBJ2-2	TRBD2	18	TGTGCCAGCAGCTATAGCACTAGCGGGAGGATTCGAACCGGGGAGCTGTTTTTT	CASSYSTSGRIRTGELFF
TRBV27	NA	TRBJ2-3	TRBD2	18	TGTGCCAGCACCCGGATGGGAGGGCCCCTTTCTAGCACAGATACGCAGTATTTT	CASTRMGGPLSSTDTQYF
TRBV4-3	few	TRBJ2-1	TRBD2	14	TGCGCCAGCAGCCATCTACTAGCGTACAATGAGCAGTTCTTC	CASSHLLAYNEQFF
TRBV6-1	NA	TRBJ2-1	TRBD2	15	TGTGCCAGCAGGAAACTAGCGGGCTCCTACAATGAGCAGTTCTTC	CASRKLAGSYNEQFF
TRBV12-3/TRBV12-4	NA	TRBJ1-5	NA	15	TGTGCCAGCAGTTTGGGGGGACGCCCTAATCAGCCCCAGCATTTT	CASSLGGRPNQPQHF
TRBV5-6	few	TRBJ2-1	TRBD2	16	TGTGCCAGCAGCAGAGCAGGGACTAGCGGCCTCAATGAGCAGTTCTTC	CASSRAGTSGLNEQFF
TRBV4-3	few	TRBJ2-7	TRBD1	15	TGCGCCAGCAGCCAAGGACAGGGGACTTACTACGAGCAGTACTTC	CASSQGQGTYYEQYF
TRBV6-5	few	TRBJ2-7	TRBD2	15	TGTGCCAGCAGTTATTGGCGGGAGGGCCCTAGAGAGCAGTACTTC	CASSYWREGPREQYF
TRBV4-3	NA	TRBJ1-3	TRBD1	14	TGCGCCAGCAGTGCCGGACAGGCTGGAAACACCATATATTTT	CASSAGQAGNTIYF
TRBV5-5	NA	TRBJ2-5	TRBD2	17	TGTGCCAGCAGCTTGTGGAGGCTAGCGGGGCCTCAAGAGACCCAGTACTTC	CASSLWRLAGPQETQYF
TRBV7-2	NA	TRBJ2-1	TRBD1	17	TGTGCCAGCAGTTCTAGAACCGGGACAGGGGCCTACAATGAGCAGTTCTTC	CASSSRTGTGAYNEQFF
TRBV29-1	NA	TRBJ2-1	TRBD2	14	TGCAGCACCCGGGGACTAGCGGCCGTAAATGAGCAGTTCTTC	CSTRGLAAVNEQFF
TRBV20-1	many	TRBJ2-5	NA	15	TGCAGTGCTAGGACCTTAGGCGGATCTCAAGAGACCCAGTACTTC	CSARTLGGSQETQYF
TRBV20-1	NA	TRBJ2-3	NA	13	TGCAGTGCTAGCGCGGTGGGCACAGATACGCAGTATTTT	CSASAVGTDTQYF
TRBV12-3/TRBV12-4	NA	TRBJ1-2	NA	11	TGTGCCAGCACAGGGGCTCGTGGCTACACCTTC	CASTGARGYTF
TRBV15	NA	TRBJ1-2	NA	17	TGTGCCACCAGCAGAGATCCTCGCTCGGGGGTTAACTATGGCTACACCTTC	CATSRDPRSGVNYGYTF
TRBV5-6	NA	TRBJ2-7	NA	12	TGTGCCAGCAGCGGGACGCGGCGTCAGCAGTACTTC	CASSGTRRQQYF
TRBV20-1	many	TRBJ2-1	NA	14	TGCAGTGCTAGTCGTCTAGCGTCCTACAATGAGCAGTTCTTC	CSASRLASYNEQFF
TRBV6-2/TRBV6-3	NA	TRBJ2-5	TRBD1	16	TGTGCCAGCAGATCCCCCCGGGACAGGGTACAAGAGACCCAGTACTTC	CASRSPRDRVQETQYF
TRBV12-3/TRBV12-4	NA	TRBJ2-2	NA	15	TGTGCCAGCAGTTTAGGAGGGGCCAACACCGGGGAGCTGTTTTTT	CASSLGGANTGELFF
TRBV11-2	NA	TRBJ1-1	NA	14	TGTGCCAGCAGCTTAGATCTAGGACAGCCCAAAGCTTTCTTT	CASSLDLGQPKAFF
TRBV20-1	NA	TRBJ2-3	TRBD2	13	TGCAGTGCTAGTTTGGGGAGGGCAGATACGCAGTATTTT	CSASLGRADTQYF
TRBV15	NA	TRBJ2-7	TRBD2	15	TGTGCCACCAGCAGAGAGACTAGCGGGACCTACGAGCAGTACTTC	CATSRETSGTYEQYF
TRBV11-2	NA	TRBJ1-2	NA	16	TGTGCCAGCAGCTTAGTCCCGACAGGAACTGACTATGGCTACACCTTC	CASSLVPTGTDYGYTF
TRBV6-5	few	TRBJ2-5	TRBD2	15	TGTGCCAGCAGTTACCGGCGGGGGAACCAAGAGACCCAGTACTTC	CASSYRRGNQETQYF
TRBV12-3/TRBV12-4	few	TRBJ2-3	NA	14	TGTGCCAGCAGTTTTGAAGGATCCCCAGATACGCAGTATTTT	CASSFEGSPDTQYF
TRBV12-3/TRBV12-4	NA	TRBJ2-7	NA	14	TGTGCCAGCAGTTTTAGGAAGGGGTCCTACGAGCAGTACTTC	CASSFRKGSYEQYF
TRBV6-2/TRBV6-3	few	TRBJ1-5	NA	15	TGTGCCAGCAGAAATTACAGGGATGGCAATCAGCCCCAGCATTTT	CASRNYRDGNQPQHF
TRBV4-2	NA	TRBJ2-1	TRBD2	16	TGTGCCAGCAGCCAAGGGGGGACTAGCGGGGAGAAAGAGCAGTTCTTC	CASSQGGTSGEKEQFF
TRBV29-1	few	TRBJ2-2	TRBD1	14	TGCAGCGCCTCTGGACAGGGTAGCACCGGGGAGCTGTTTTTT	CSASGQGSTGELFF
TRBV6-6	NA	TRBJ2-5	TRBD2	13	TGTGCCATCCAGGGACTAGTGGGAGAGACCCAGTACTTC	CAIQGLVGETQYF
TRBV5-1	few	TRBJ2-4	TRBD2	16	TGCGCCAGCAGCTTGTCCTCTTTGGGGGGGGGAAACATTCAGTACTTC	CASSLSSLGGGNIQYF
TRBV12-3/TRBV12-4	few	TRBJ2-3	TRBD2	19	TGTGCCAGCAGTGGACTAGCGGGGGGCCAATCTGCTAGCACAGATACGCAGTATTTT	CASSGLAGGQSASTDTQYF
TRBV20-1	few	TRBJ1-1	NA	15	TGCAGTGCTAGGCGGCCCGCCGTTACGAACACTGAAGCTTTCTTT	CSARRPAVTNTEAFF
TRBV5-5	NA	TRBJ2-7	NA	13	TGTGCCAGCAGCTTACAGGGAAACTACGAGCAGTACTTC	CASSLQGNYEQYF
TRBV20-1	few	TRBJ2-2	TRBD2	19	TGCAGTGCCAGAGCCCAAAAGGGACTAGCGGGATCGGGCGCCGGGGAGCTGTTTTTT	CSARAQKGLAGSGAGELFF
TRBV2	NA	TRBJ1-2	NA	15	TGTGCCAGCAGTGTGGAACGGGGGCGCGTCTATGGCTACACCTTC	CASSVERGRVYGYTF
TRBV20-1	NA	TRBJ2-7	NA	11	TGCAGTGCTAGCGGGGACTACGAGCAGTACTTC	CSASGDYEQYF
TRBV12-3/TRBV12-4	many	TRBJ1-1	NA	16	TGTGCCAGCAGTCCAGGGGCAGGGTTAAGGAACACTGAAGCTTTCTTT	CASSPGAGLRNTEAFF
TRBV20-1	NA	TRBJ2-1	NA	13	TGCAGTGCCGACACCCATGGGGGTCCTGAGCAGTTCTTC	CSADTHGGPEQFF
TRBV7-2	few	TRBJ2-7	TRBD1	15	TGTGCCAGCAGCTTAGGTAGGACAGGGGGCTACGAGCAGTACTTC	CASSLGRTGGYEQYF
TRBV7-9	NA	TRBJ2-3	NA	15	TGTGCCAGCAGCTGGGCAGGGATTTTGGCAGATACGCAGTATTTT	CASSWAGILADTQYF
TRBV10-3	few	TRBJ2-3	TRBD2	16	TGTGCCATCAGTCCCGGGCTAGCGGCACACACAGATACGCAGTATTTT	CAISPGLAAHTDTQYF
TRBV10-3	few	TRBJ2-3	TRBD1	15	TGTGCCATCAGTAGAGGACAGGGGAGCACAGATACGCAGTATTTT	CAISRGQGSTDTQYF
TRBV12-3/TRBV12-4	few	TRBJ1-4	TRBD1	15	TGTGCCAGCAGTGCCGGGACAGTAGCGAATGAAAAACTGTTTTTT	CASSAGTVANEKLFF
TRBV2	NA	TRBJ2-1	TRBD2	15	TGTGCCAGCAGTGGGGGGGGACGACTAAACAATGAGCAGTTCTTC	CASSGGGRLNNEQFF
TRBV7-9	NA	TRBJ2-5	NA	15	TGTGCCAGCAGCTTAGCTAGCTCCTACCAAGAGACCCAGTACTTC	CASSLASSYQETQYF
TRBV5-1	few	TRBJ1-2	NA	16	TGCGCCAGCAGCTTGGCCGCCCAGTCTAACGTCTATGGCTACACCTTC	CASSLAAQSNVYGYTF
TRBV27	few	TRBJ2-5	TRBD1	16	TGTGCCAGCAGTTTATCCGGGACAGCGAACCAAGAGACCCAGTACTTC	CASSLSGTANQETQYF
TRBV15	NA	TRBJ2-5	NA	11	TGTGCCACCAGCAGAGAGAAGACCCAGTACTTC	CATSREKTQYF